A single sample is the source of the 9 T cell receptor beta chains below, sequenced in a study of quantifying T cell responses using KT2 cells. Across the study: RNA was reverse transcribed with TCR alpha and beta constant-region primers.

An oligo carrying a UMI was ligated to the cDNA 3' end. First-round PCR used about 4 cycles and beta primers RC1.1 and RC1.2 covering TRBC1 and TRBC2. TCRdb analysed the UMI-ligation and nested PCR reads with MiXCR anew, one entry per CDR3 protein. The repertoire holds 40,000 to 55,000 distinct CDR3 sequences, about 9.9% seen once, with roughly a tenth in the top ten. The sequenced material came from PBMCs spiked with cells of the T cell clone KT2. These receptor sequences come from a human donor.

This clonotype was observed many times. The chain is built from TRBV7-2 and TRBJ2-5, with 7 bases lining up with TRBD1. Trimming took 1 base from V and 2 from J; bases not matched to a gene: 7. Germline loops: CDR1 SGHTA, CDR2 FQGNSA. This CDR3 has 16 amino acids. The CDR3 sequence: CASSLVGTAKQETQYF. The CDR3 nucleotides read TGTGCCAGCAGCTTAGTTGGGACAGCTAAACAAGAGACCCAGTACTTC. Complete variable domain (other parts from reference TRBV7-2 and TRBJ2-5): GAGVSQSPSNKVTEKGKDVELRCDPISGHTALYWYRQSLGQGLEFLIYFQGNSAPDKSGLPSDRFSAERTGGSVSTLTIQRTQQEDSAVYLCASSLVGTAKQETQYFGPGTRLLVL.

This clonotype came up a few times. This sequence joins TRBV12-3 or TRBV12-4 and TRBJ2-5; unclear D gene. V was clipped by 0 bases and J by 1 base, with 15 bases between them. This CDR3 comprises 17 residues. The chain's CDR3 is CASSLAGLSEFQETQYF. The CDR3 coding sequence is TGTGCCAGCAGTTTAGCGGGGTTGTCGGAATTCCAAGAGACCCAGTACTTC.

The V and J genes are TRBV2 and TRBJ1-6, with TRBD1 matching 7 bases. The V gene end was trimmed by 7 bases and the J gene end by 5 bases; junction bases not matched to a gene: 8. This CDR3 spans 15 amino acids. The germline V gene has CDR1 SNHLY and CDR2 FYNNEI. The CDR3 DNA follows: TGTGCCAGCACATCAGACAGGGTTGATAATTCACCCCTCCACTTT. It is translated as CASTSDRVDNSPLHF.

V is TRBV9 and J is TRBJ2-3; D is unresolved. CDR1 is SGDLS, CDR2 YYNGEE, per germline. V was trimmed by 4 bases and J by 5 bases, leaving 14 bases between them. The CDR3 runs to 14 residues. CDR3 region: CASSLGPNGDTQYF. The CDR3 DNA is TGTGCCAGCAGCTTAGGACCCAATGGAGATACGCAGTATTTT.

This clonotype was detected ten times or more. The CDR3 DNA reads as TGTGCCAGCAGCCCACCCCCCGGGACTAGCGACACAGATACGCAGTATTTT. This codes for CASSPPPGTSDTDTQYF. V is TRBV9 and J is TRBJ2-3; TRBD2 agrees at 10 bases. The CDR3 spans 17 residues. V dropped 4 bases and J dropped 2; count of bases not matched to a gene: 10. Per the germline V gene, CDR1 is SGDLS and CDR2 is YYNGEE.

By proportion, this clonotype is medium-sized. The gene calls are TRBV20-1 and TRBJ1-1; TRBD1 agrees at 10 bases. This CDR3 has 14 amino acids. V gave up 2 bases and J gave up 3 bases; unmatched junction bases: 3. CDR1 and CDR2 (germline): DFQATT, SNEGSKA (reference sequence). CDR3 protein: CSARTGQGDTEAFF. The CDR3 DNA sequence: TGCAGTGCTAGAACAGGACAGGGGGACACTGAAGCTTTCTTT.

This clonotype was seen many times. The CDR3 nucleotides read TGCAGTGCTAGATGGGGGGTCCAAGAGACCCAGTACTTC. Its protein product is CSARWGVQETQYF. This chain uses TRBV20-1 with TRBJ2-5, with TRBD2 as a possible D gene (6 bases). Trimming cost V 2 bases and J 1 base, with 8 bases left between them. The germline V gene has CDR1 DFQATT and CDR2 SNEGSKA (reference sequence). CDR3 length equals 13 residues.

This sequence joins TRBV20-1 and TRBJ1-4, with TRBD1 as a possible D gene (5 bases). CDR1 is DFQATT and CDR2 is SNEGSKA in the germline V gene (reference sequence). The V and J ends lost 3 bases and 8 bases respectively, with 13 bases between them. This CDR3 has 13 amino acids. The CDR3 DNA follows: TGCAGTGCTAGCTTCGGAGGGGAAGAAAAACTGTTTTTT. This gives the protein CSASFGGEEKLFF.

This clonotype was seen repeatedly, ten times or more. The V and J genes are TRBV20-1 and TRBJ2-1, with 13 bases matching TRBD2. V shed 3 bases, J shed 0 bases, and the junction held 11 bases outside the gene matches. This CDR3 has 19 amino acids. Germline CDR1 DFQATT, CDR2 SNEGSKA (reference sequence). The CDR3 region is CSASISGTSGDHSYNEQFF. The CDR3 coding sequence is TGCAGTGCTAGTATTTCCGGGACTAGCGGGGACCACTCCTACAATGAGCAGTTCTTC.